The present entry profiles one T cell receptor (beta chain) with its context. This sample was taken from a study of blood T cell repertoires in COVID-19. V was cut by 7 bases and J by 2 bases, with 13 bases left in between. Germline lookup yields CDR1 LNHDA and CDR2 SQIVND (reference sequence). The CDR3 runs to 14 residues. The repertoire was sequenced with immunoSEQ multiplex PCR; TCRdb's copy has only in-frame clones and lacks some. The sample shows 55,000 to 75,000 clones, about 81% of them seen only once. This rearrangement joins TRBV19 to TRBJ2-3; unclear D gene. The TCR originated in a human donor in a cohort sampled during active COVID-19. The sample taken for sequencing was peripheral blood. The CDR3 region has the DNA TGTGCCAGTAAGGAGTCCCCTTACACAGATACGCAGTATTTT. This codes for CASKESPYTDTQYF.